Detailed here is one TCR beta chain. Its antigen is still unknown. Clones were read by immunoSEQ multiplex PCR, and TCRdb kept only the in-frame ones, dropping some. The sample carries more than 100,000 clones, approximately 85% recorded once. This specimen comes from a study of T cell responses to AZD1222 COVID-19 vaccine. Trimming removed 0 bases at V and 11 bases at J, with 8 bases between. Per germline, CDR1 SGHTS and CDR2 YDEGEE. The CDR3 loop spans 11 amino acids. Study-wide points: Repertoire sampling happened only post peak T cell response. Among the donors, most were white British and more were female, and clonal diversity was possibly underestimated.

The sequencing here drew on peripheral blood, taken on day 0 of AZD1222 vaccination. This chain joins TRBV5-8 and TRBJ1-1; D is uncertain. This receptor was identified in an adult in good health. In DNA, the CDR3 is TGTGCCAGCAGCTTGGTTGGGAGGGCTTTCTTT. This encodes CASSLVGRAFF.